This record covers a single T cell receptor beta chain. Template material for amplifying TCR beta CDR3 regions consisted of RNA transcripts. TCR CDR3 regions were first amplified by RT-PCR with HTBI primers. TCRdb reprocessed the multiplex PCR reads with MiXCR, giving one entry per CDR3 protein. This table has about 98,000 distinct CDR3 sequences, roughly 37% appearing once. The sample is drawn from a study of T cells in Graves' hyperthyroidism and ophthalmopathy. Germline-derived CDR1 and CDR2 are SGHRS and YFSETQ. V was trimmed by 0 bases and J by 0 bases, leaving 3 bases between them. CDR3 size: 13 residues.

The sequence derives from a woman aged 25 to 39 with Graves' hyperthyroidism. The material sequenced was peripheral blood or thyroid tissue (not recorded which). This chain links TRBV5-1 with TRBJ1-1; no clear D. CDR3 in amino acids: CASSLVMNTEAFF. CDR3 DNA sequence: TGCGCCAGCAGCTTGGTAATGAACACTGAAGCTTTCTTT.